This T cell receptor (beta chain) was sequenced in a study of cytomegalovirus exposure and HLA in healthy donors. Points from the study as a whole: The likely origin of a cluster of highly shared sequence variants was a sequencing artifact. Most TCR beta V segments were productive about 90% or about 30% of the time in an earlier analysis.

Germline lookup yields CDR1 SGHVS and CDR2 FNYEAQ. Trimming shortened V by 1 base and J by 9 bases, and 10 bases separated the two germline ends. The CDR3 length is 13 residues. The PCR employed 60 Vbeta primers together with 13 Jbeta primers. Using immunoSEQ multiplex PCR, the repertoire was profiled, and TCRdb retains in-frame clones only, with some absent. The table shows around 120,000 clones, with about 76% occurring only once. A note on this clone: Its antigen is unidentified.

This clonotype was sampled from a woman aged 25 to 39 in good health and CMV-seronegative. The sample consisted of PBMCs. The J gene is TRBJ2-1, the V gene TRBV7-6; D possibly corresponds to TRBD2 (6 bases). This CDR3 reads CASSLDRGSEQFF. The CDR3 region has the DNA TGTGCCAGCAGCTTAGATCGGGGGTCTGAGCAGTTCTTC.